This is a list of T cell receptor beta chains from one sample in a study of T cell changes during pregnancy in multiple sclerosis. Only in-frame clones appear in the TCRdb table, and some are missing; sequencing was by immunoSEQ multiplex PCR. The profile shows roughly 24,000 clones, roughly 86% of them singletons. Specimen: CD4+ T cells from peripheral blood mononuclear cells, collected in the second trimester of pregnancy. The receptors here all came from a female donor in good health, enrolled as a control in a pregnancy study. Both conserved end residues are part of each CDR3. D genes are given only for firm matches. Size values are once, few and many counts, or a class for expanded clones, and some rows have none.

CDR3 protein	CDR3 DNA	clone size	D gene	V gene	J gene
CASSPTGGAGTEAFF	TGTGCCAGCAGCCCTACAGGGGGCGCGGGCACTGAAGCTTTCTTT	NA	TRBD1	TRBV9	TRBJ1-1
CASSPVGAGEGNTIYF	TGTGCCAGCTCACCGGTCGGGGCAGGGGAAGGAAACACCATATATTTT	NA	NA	TRBV18	TRBJ1-3
CASRRGLSGNTIYF	TGTGCCAGCAGGCGAGGACTCTCTGGAAACACCATATATTTT	NA	NA	TRBV6-6	TRBJ1-3
CASSLHRGGYTF	TGTGCCAGCAGCCTCCACAGGGGCGGCTACACCTTC	NA	TRBD1	TRBV5-4	TRBJ1-2
CASSEGPRVNTEAFF	TGTGCCAGCAGTGAAGGGCCCAGGGTGAACACTGAAGCTTTCTTT	NA	NA	TRBV25-1	TRBJ1-1
CASSTRVGGTYEQYF	TGTGCCAGCAGCACCAGGGTGGGTGGGACCTACGAGCAGTACTTC	NA	NA	TRBV7-2	TRBJ2-7
CASRRTGETNQPQHF	TGTGCCAGCAGGAGGACAGGGGAGACCAATCAGCCCCAGCATTTT	few	TRBD1	TRBV2	TRBJ1-5
CASSLLGGEQYF	TGTGCCAGCAGTCTTTTAGGGGGCGAGCAGTACTTC	NA	NA	TRBV6-5	TRBJ2-7
CASSPQERGDLYEQYF	TGTGCCAGTAGTCCCCAGGAGCGGGGGGATCTGTACGAGCAGTACTTC	once	TRBD2	TRBV19	TRBJ2-7
CASSLSGYEQYF	TGTGCCAGCAGTTTATCCGGGTACGAGCAGTACTTC	NA	NA	TRBV27	TRBJ2-7
CASSHGQGWEKLFF	TGTGCCAGCAGCCACGGACAGGGTTGGGAAAAACTGTTTTTT	once	TRBD1	TRBV7-9	TRBJ1-4
CASSLSGGSTEAFF	TGCGCCAGCAGCTTGTCCGGGGGGAGCACTGAAGCTTTCTTT	NA	NA	TRBV5-1	TRBJ1-1
CASSLRGDNYNEQFF	TGCGCCAGCAGCTTGCGGGGGGACAACTACAATGAGCAGTTCTTC	NA	NA	TRBV5-1	TRBJ2-1
CASSPSKTEAFF	TGTGCCAGCTCCCCGAGTAAGACTGAAGCTTTCTTT	NA	NA	TRBV18	TRBJ1-1
CAISGAEKNTGELFF	TGTGCCATCAGTGGGGCAGAAAAGAACACCGGGGAGCTGTTTTTT	NA	NA	TRBV10-3	TRBJ2-2
CASSLRGLYGYTF	TGTGCCAGCAGCTTAAGGGGCCTCTATGGCTACACCTTC	NA	NA	TRBV7-2	TRBJ1-2
CASSSGSTDSNTEAFF	TGTGCCAGCAGCTCCGGATCGACAGATTCAAACACTGAAGCTTTCTTT	once	NA	TRBV7-2	TRBJ1-1
CASSLRPSGANTGELFF	TGTGCCAGCAGCTTAAGGCCAAGCGGGGCGAACACCGGGGAGCTGTTTTTT	NA	TRBD2	TRBV7-2	TRBJ2-2
CASSGARGYRENTEAFF	TGTGCCAGCAGCGGGGCGAGAGGGTACCGAGAGAACACTGAAGCTTTCTTT	NA	NA	TRBV9	TRBJ1-1
CASSEDLPREQYF	TGTGCCAGCAGTGAAGACTTGCCCCGCGAGCAGTACTTC	NA	NA	TRBV2	TRBJ2-7
CASSSWTSVTDTQYF	TGTGCCAGCAGCTCTTGGACTAGCGTAACAGATACGCAGTATTTT	NA	TRBD2	TRBV14	TRBJ2-3
CASRGSPRGDTQYF	TGTGCCAGTAGGGGCTCCCCCCGCGGAGATACGCAGTATTTT	NA	NA	TRBV28	TRBJ2-3
CASSILADYRQETQYF	TGTGCCAGTAGTATTTTAGCGGACTATCGGCAAGAGACCCAGTACTTC	NA	NA	TRBV19	TRBJ2-5
CASSLRTGEREKLFF	TGCGCCAGCAGCTTGAGGACAGGGGAGCGCGAAAAACTGTTTTTT	NA	TRBD1	TRBV5-1	TRBJ1-4
CASSTRQGGNTEAFF	TGTGCCAGCAGCACTCGTCAGGGGGGGAACACTGAAGCTTTCTTT	NA	TRBD1	TRBV6-5	TRBJ1-1
CAWSVPTSGRAEDTDTQYF	TGTGCCTGGAGTGTACCGACTAGCGGGAGGGCTGAAGACACAGATACGCAGTATTTT	NA	TRBD2	TRBV30	TRBJ2-3
CASSESQGGQETQYF	TGTGCCAGCAGTGAGTCCCAGGGGGGACAAGAGACCCAGTACTTC	NA	NA	TRBV6-1	TRBJ2-5
CASSTFRGGPDGYTF	TGTGCCAGCAGCACCTTCCGAGGGGGCCCAGATGGCTACACCTTC	NA	TRBD1	TRBV6-5	TRBJ1-2
CASGPIGTGREPQHF	TGTGCCAGCGGGCCCATCGGGACAGGGAGGGAGCCCCAGCATTTT	few	TRBD1	TRBV27	TRBJ1-5
CASSFEGAGDTQYF	TGTGCCAGCAGCTTTGAGGGGGCGGGGGATACGCAGTATTTT	once	NA	TRBV7-3	TRBJ2-3
CASSMGLAGARDEQYF	TGTGCCAGTAGTATGGGACTAGCGGGGGCCAGGGACGAGCAGTACTTC	once	TRBD2	TRBV19	TRBJ2-7
CASSRLKGAYVEQYF	TGTGCCAGCAGCCGCCTGAAGGGAGCCTACGTCGAGCAGTACTTC	NA	NA	TRBV14	TRBJ2-7
CASSLVAGEVGELFF	TGTGCCAGCAGCTTAGTGGCGGGAGAGGTCGGGGAGCTGTTTTTT	few	TRBD2	TRBV7-2	TRBJ2-2
CASRQPGRTYEQYF	TGTGCCAGCAGACAACCTGGCAGGACCTACGAGCAGTACTTC	NA	NA	TRBV5-5	TRBJ2-7
CASSSPQGGTYPTDTQYF	TGTGCCAGCAGTTCCCCACAGGGAGGGACCTACCCCACAGATACGCAGTATTTT	NA	NA	TRBV28	TRBJ2-3
CATRQTGEAFF	TGTGCCACCAGACAAACAGGGGAGGCTTTCTTT	once	TRBD1	TRBV15	TRBJ1-1
CASTTTGPMGYTF	TGTGCCAGCACCACGACAGGGCCCATGGGCTACACCTTC	few	TRBD1	TRBV7-9	TRBJ1-2
CASSTETRSDSEQFF	TGTGCCAGCAGCACGGAGACTAGGAGTGATAGTGAGCAGTTCTTC	NA	NA	TRBV5-4	TRBJ2-1
CASSQQGLDTEAFF	TGCGCCAGCAGCCAACAGGGGTTGGACACTGAAGCTTTCTTT	NA	TRBD1	TRBV5-1	TRBJ1-1
CASSSSTSGGRETQYF	TGTGCCAGCAGCTCGTCGACTAGCGGGGGTCGTGAGACCCAGTACTTC	few	TRBD2	TRBV11-3	TRBJ2-5
CASSFQQVVSGANVLTF	TGCGCCAGCAGCTTCCAACAGGTTGTCTCTGGGGCCAACGTCCTGACTTTC	NA	NA	TRBV5-1	TRBJ2-6
CASSQDGAGLGSEAFF	TGTGCCAGCAGCCAAGATGGGGCAGGATTGGGTTCTGAAGCTTTCTTT	NA	NA	TRBV4-2	TRBJ1-1
CASSLEQGLYNEQFF	TGCGCCAGCAGCTTGGAACAGGGGCTATACAATGAGCAGTTCTTC	NA	TRBD1	TRBV5-1	TRBJ2-1
CASSLLAVSYNEQFF	TGTGCTAGCAGCTTACTAGCGGTGTCCTACAATGAGCAGTTCTTC	NA	TRBD2	TRBV7-7	TRBJ2-1
CASSPQAGMNTEAFF	TGCGCCAGCAGCCCCCAGGCAGGAATGAACACTGAAGCTTTCTTT	NA	NA	TRBV4-1	TRBJ1-1
CASSVVWTGRESPLHF	TGTGCCAGCAGCGTAGTCTGGACAGGGAGGGAATCACCCCTCCACTTT	few	TRBD1	TRBV9	TRBJ1-6
CASSLGLTGSGNTIYF	TGTGCCAGCAGCTTAGGTCTGACGGGGTCTGGAAACACCATATATTTT	few	NA	TRBV11-2	TRBJ1-3
CASIRGGELFF	TGTGCCAGCATTCGAGGCGGGGAGCTGTTTTTT	few	NA	TRBV6-6	TRBJ2-2
CASSRTGNTEAFF	TGTGCCAGCAGTCGGACAGGGAACACTGAAGCTTTCTTT	NA	TRBD1	TRBV6-4	TRBJ1-1
CASSALAPRYTQYF	TGTGCCAGCAGCGCACTAGCGCCGAGGTATACGCAGTATTTT	once	TRBD2	TRBV7-2	TRBJ2-3
CAWGTGGKDYEQYF	TGTGCCTGGGGGACAGGGGGGAAAGACTACGAGCAGTACTTC	NA	TRBD1	TRBV30	TRBJ2-7
CAINPRGYGYTF	TGTGCCATCAACCCCCGAGGGTATGGCTACACCTTC	NA	NA	TRBV10-3	TRBJ1-2
CASSRDYNTYEQYF	TGTGCCAGCAGCCGGGACTACAACACCTACGAGCAGTACTTC	NA	TRBD2	TRBV6-1	TRBJ2-7
CASSYRQASRGYTF	TGTGCCAGCAGTTACAGGCAGGCTTCACGTGGCTACACCTTC	NA	NA	TRBV6-5	TRBJ1-2